Presented here are 22 T cell receptor beta chains from one specimen sequenced in a study of CD8 T cells in ankylosing spondylitis (TCRdb year 2017). Points the paper makes about the study in general: Blood from ankylosing spondylitis patients appeared to be characterized by a TCR beta motif made up of under ten highly homologous amino acid variants.

Library method: 5' RACE. The sequencing machine was an Illumina HiSeq 2500. The public reads were quality trimmed at Q25 with fastp and then assembled into clones with MiXCR by TCRdb, keeping productive beta chains. Identical CDR3 protein sequences are pooled into one entry, listed with their most common genes and DNA. Within this sample are under 950,000 distinct CDR3 sequences, with 15% to 20% of them counted one time only. Of the sample, about 19% falls within the top ten clones. No cognate antigen is known for these TCRs. Specimen: blood, either unsorted or a sorted T cell fraction (not recorded which). All receptors derive from a male donor with ankylosing spondylitis.

At least ten counts were recorded for this clonotype. This sequence joins TRBV20-1 and TRBJ1-2; tentative D call: TRBD1 (5 bases). Germline V lookup: CDR1 DFQATT, CDR2 SNEGSKA (reference sequence). The CDR3 length is 12 residues. V gave up 6 bases and J gave up 4 bases, with 12 bases separating them. As DNA, the CDR3 is TGCAGTGCAGCACAGGAAAGCTATGGCTACACCTTC. Residues: CSAAQESYGYTF.

V is TRBV7-2 and J is TRBJ2-2, with 9 bases matching TRBD1. The CDR3 spans 15 residues. Germline values: CDR1 SGHTA, CDR2 FQGNSA. V lost 3 bases to trimming and J lost 8 bases; unmatched junction nucleotides: 7. The CDR3 here is CASSFVTQGAGELFF. For the CDR3, the DNA is TGTGCCAGCAGCTTTGTTACACAGGGGGCTGGGGAGCTGTTTTTT.

The V call is TRBV5-5, the J call TRBJ1-4; a weak D match, TRBD1 (6 bases). Germline-derived CDR1 and CDR2 are SGHKS and YYEKEE (reference sequence). V was cut by 4 bases and J by 7 bases, with 14 bases left in between. This CDR3 comprises 14 residues. CDR3 in DNA: TGTGCCAGCAGCGAGGGTGGGGGCGTTGAAAAACTGTTTTTT. It translates to CASSEGGGVEKLFF.

The sample holds a few counts of this clonotype. The chain employs TRBV6-2 or TRBV6-3 and TRBJ2-2; D unclear. With 0 bases removed from V and 2 bases from J, the gap between germline ends came to 16 bases. Germline values: CDR1 MNHEY, CDR2 SVGEGT. This CDR3 is built from 18 residues. DNA for the CDR3: TGTGCCAGCAGTTACTCGAGCGTGAAGAGTTTAAACACCGGGGAGCTGTTTTTT. This codes for CASSYSSVKSLNTGELFF.

V gene TRBV9 combines with J gene TRBJ2-5; D possibly matches TRBD1 or TRBD2 (6 bases each). Germline V CDR1 and CDR2: SGDLS, YYNGEE. The CDR3 length is 15 residues. The V end lost 3 bases, the J end lost 1 base, and 13 bases lay between the germline ends. The CDR3 is CASSGGAGVQETQYF. In DNA, the CDR3 is TGTGCCAGCAGCGGGGGGGCCGGAGTCCAAGAGACCCAGTACTTC.

This clonotype was seen a few times. The genes are TRBV9 and TRBJ2-1; unclear D gene. Trimming took off 3 bases at V and 6 bases at J, with 7 bases between the two ends. There are 12 residues in the CDR3. Per the germline V gene, CDR1 is SGDLS and CDR2 is YYNGEE. The CDR3 DNA reads as TGTGCCAGCAGCGGGGTGGTCAATGAGCAGTTCTTC. Its protein is CASSGVVNEQFF.

This clonotype was counted between two and nine times. V is TRBV20-1 and J is TRBJ2-7, with 9 bases lining up with TRBD2. CDR1 is DFQATT, CDR2 SNEGSKA, per germline (reference sequence). With 0 bases clipped from V and 3 bases from J, the junction kept 6 bases outside the gene matches. This CDR3 has 15 residues. The CDR3 is CSARDNSGSFYEQYF. Here the CDR3 DNA reads TGCAGTGCTAGAGATAATAGCGGGAGTTTCTACGAGCAGTACTTC.

This clonotype was observed a few times. This chain connects TRBV12-3 or TRBV12-4 to TRBJ2-1; tentative D call: TRBD2 (6 bases). This CDR3 has 12 residues. V was shortened by 6 bases and J by 8 bases, with 11 bases between the two germline ends. The chain's CDR3 is CASSLSGYEQFF. CDR3 DNA: TGTGCCAGCAGCCTTAGCGGCTATGAGCAGTTCTTC.

In this sample, this clonotype turned up a few times. The V gene is TRBV4-3, the J gene TRBJ2-7; maybe TRBD2 (6 bases). The CDR3 runs 16 residues. Per germline, CDR1 LGHNA and CDR2 YSLEER. Trimming stripped 1 base from V and 6 bases from J, with 19 bases between. For the CDR3, the DNA is TGCGCCAGCAGCCAAGGGACGGGAGCGGCTAATACCGAGCAGTACTTC. Its translation is CASSQGTGAANTEQYF.

The chain joins TRBV10-3 to TRBJ1-1, with D maybe TRBD1 (5 bases). Trimming left V 6 bases short and J 6 bases short, with 20 bases between. This CDR3 has 15 residues. In germline, CDR1 is ENHRY, CDR2 SYGVKD. The CDR3 DNA sequence: TGTGCCATCAGAGATCCGGGACGGCAAGGCTCTGAAGCTTTCTTT. Amino acids: CAIRDPGRQGSEAFF.

This clonotype was counted between two and nine times. J is TRBJ1-5 and V is TRBV15, with TRBD1 identical over 7 bases. The CDR3 has 13 amino acids. J was trimmed by 6 bases and V by 3 bases; bases with no gene match: 2. Germline V lookup: CDR1 LNHNV, CDR2 YYDKDF (reference sequence). As DNA, the CDR3 is TGTGCCACCAGCAGCAGACAGGGTCAGCCCCAGCATTTT. This encodes CATSSRQGQPQHF. Full variable domain (remainder filled in from reference TRBV15 and TRBJ1-5): DAMVIQNPRYQVTQFGKPVTLSCSQTLNHNVMYWYQQKSSQAPKLLFHYYDKDFNNEADTPDNFQSRRPNTSFCFLDIRSPGLGDTAMYLCATSSRQGQPQHFGDGTRLSIL.

This clonotype was picked up one time. The chain has TRBV6-2 or TRBV6-3 and TRBJ1-6; D gene unclear. This CDR3 has 13 amino acids. Trimming stripped 3 bases from V and 9 bases from J, with 9 bases between. Germline V gene data show CDR1 as MNHEY and CDR2 as SVGEGT. CDR3 nucleotides: TGTGCCAGCAGTTATCGGCGGAGTTCACCCCTCCACTTT. Protein: CASSYRRSSPLHF.

The rearrangement links TRBV20-1 to TRBJ1-1; D call uncertain. The CDR3 extends over 14 amino acids. The V end lost 4 bases, the J end lost 10 bases, and 22 bases lay between the germline ends. Germline CDR1 reads DFQATT; CDR2 reads SNEGSKA (reference sequence). The CDR3 nucleotides are TGCAGTGCTACCAAAGGTGCGGAGCGGCTGAGAGCTTTCTTT. Translating it yields CSATKGAERLRAFF.

The chain carries TRBV7-3 and TRBJ2-3, with TRBD2 matching 10 bases. The CDR3 contains 19 residues. Per germline, CDR1 SGHTA and CDR2 FQGTGA. V was clipped by 2 bases and J by 1 base; unmatched bases: 12. The CDR3 loop is CASSLLGSGGALGTDTQYF. For the CDR3, the DNA is TGTGCCAGCAGCTTACTCGGGAGCGGGGGGGCCCTTGGCACAGATACGCAGTATTTT.

The V call is TRBV7-9, the J call TRBJ1-4, with D maybe TRBD1 (5 bases). Trimming removed 7 bases from V and 2 bases from J, with 14 bases in between. Looked up from germline, CDR1 is SEHNR and CDR2 is FQNEAQ (reference sequence). The CDR3 loop spans 15 amino acids. Here the CDR3 reads CASTSPGPTNEKLFF. DNA for the CDR3: TGTGCCAGCACCTCCCCGGGGCCCACTAATGAAAAACTGTTTTTT.

The rearrangement joins TRBV12-3 or TRBV12-4 to TRBJ1-5; TRBD1 might be the D (5 bases). This CDR3 contains 13 residues. V was trimmed by 6 bases and J by 8 bases, leaving 14 bases between them. CDR3 in DNA: TGTGCCAGCAGAGTGGGACCGGGCGAGCCCCAGCATTTT. Its protein product is CASRVGPGEPQHF.

This clonotype was counted between two and nine times. V is TRBV24-1 and J is TRBJ1-1; 7 bases align to TRBD1. The CDR3 runs to 13 residues. From germline, CDR1 is KGHDR and CDR2 SFDVKD. V was clipped by 7 bases and J by 1 base; unmatched bases: 2. The CDR3 DNA follows: TGTGCCACCAGCCGGACAGGGAACACTGAAGCTTTCTTT. This translates into CATSRTGNTEAFF.

This clonotype has only a few counts. The rearrangement links TRBV30 to TRBJ2-6, with D perhaps assigned TRBD1 or TRBD2 (6 bases each). CDR1 is GTSNPN, CDR2 SVGIG, per germline (reference sequence). The V and J ends lost 1 base and 0 bases respectively, with 13 bases between them. The CDR3 sequence is 17 residues long. CDR3 region: CAWSAGAPLSGANVLTF. In DNA form, the CDR3 reads TGTGCCTGGAGTGCGGGGGCTCCTCTCTCTGGGGCCAACGTCCTGACTTTC.

This clonotype appeared a few times. CDR3 coding DNA: TGTGCCAGCAGGTGGGACGAGGGGCCGAGGAGTGGCTACACCTTC. Translation: CASRWDEGPRSGYTF. The chain is built from TRBV6-2 or TRBV6-3 and TRBJ1-2; D perhaps matches TRBD1 (5 bases). Germline CDR1 and CDR2: MNHEY and SVGEGT. The CDR3 loop spans 15 amino acids. Trimming shortened V by 6 bases and J by 7 bases, and 21 bases separated the two germline ends.

The CDR3: CATRGTETDTQYF. CDR3 in DNA: TGTGCCACCAGGGGGACTGAGACAGATACGCAGTATTTT. V gene TRBV24-1 combines with J gene TRBJ2-3, with a weak D call TRBD2 (6 bases). V lost 7 bases and J lost 3, with 10 bases in between. CDR1 KGHDR and CDR2 SFDVKD come from the germline V gene. This CDR3 has 13 residues.

The chain is built from TRBV20-1 and TRBJ2-2, with 10 bases identical to TRBD2. With 2 bases clipped from V and 4 bases from J, the junction kept 7 bases outside the gene matches. The CDR3 runs 16 residues. CDR1 DFQATT and CDR2 SNEGSKA come from the germline V gene (reference sequence). The CDR3 here is CSARKSGRAVTGELFF. The CDR3 DNA sequence: TGCAGTGCTAGAAAGAGCGGGAGGGCCGTCACCGGGGAGCTGTTTTTT.

This chain joins TRBV12-3 or TRBV12-4 and TRBJ2-5; D might be TRBD2 (5 bases). The CDR3 runs 14 residues. The germline V and J ends were trimmed by 6 bases and 0 bases, with 11 bases remaining between them. The CDR3 spells CASRAPGYQETQYF. CDR3 in DNA: TGTGCCAGCAGGGCCCCGGGATACCAAGAGACCCAGTACTTC.